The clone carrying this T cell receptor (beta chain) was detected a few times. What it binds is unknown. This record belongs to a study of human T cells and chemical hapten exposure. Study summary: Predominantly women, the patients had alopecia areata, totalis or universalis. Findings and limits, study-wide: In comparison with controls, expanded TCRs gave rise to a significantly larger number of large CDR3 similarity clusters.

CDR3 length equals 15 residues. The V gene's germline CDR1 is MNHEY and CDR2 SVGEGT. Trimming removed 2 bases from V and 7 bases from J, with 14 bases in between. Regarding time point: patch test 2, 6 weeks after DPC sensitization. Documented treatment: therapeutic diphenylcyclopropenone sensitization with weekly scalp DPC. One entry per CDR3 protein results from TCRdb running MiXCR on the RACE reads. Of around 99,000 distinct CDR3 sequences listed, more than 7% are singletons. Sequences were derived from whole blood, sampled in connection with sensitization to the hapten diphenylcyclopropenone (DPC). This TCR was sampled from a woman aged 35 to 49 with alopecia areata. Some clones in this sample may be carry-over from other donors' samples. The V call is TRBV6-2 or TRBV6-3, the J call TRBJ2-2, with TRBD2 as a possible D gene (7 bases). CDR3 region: CASSYPTGRGGELFF. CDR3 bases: TGTGCCAGCAGTTACCCCACAGGGAGGGGCGGGGAGCTGTTTTTT.